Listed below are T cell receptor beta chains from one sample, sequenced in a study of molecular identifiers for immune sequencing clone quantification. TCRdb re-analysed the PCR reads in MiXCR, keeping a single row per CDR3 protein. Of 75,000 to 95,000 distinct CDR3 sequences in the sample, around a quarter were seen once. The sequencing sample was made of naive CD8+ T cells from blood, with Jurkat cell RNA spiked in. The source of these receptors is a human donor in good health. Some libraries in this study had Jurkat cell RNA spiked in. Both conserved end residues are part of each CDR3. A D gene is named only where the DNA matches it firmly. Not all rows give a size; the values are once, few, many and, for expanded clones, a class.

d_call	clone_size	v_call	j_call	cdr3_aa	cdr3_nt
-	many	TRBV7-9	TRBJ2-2	CASSPPPNTGELFF	TGTGCCAGCAGCCCTCCACCGAACACCGGGGAGCTGTTTTTT
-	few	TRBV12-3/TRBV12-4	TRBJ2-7	CASSRPYSYEQYF	TGTGCCAGCAGTCGACCGTATAGCTACGAGCAGTACTTC
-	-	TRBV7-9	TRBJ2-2	CASSFLVGDTGELFF	TGTGCCAGCAGCTTTCTAGTGGGAGACACCGGGGAGCTGTTTTTT
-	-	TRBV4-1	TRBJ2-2	CASSQGPGTGELFF	TGCGCCAGCAGCCAAGGGCCGGGCACCGGGGAGCTGTTTTTT
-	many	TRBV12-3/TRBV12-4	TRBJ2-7	CASSAPGTQSSYEQYF	TGTGCCAGCAGTGCCCCCGGGACTCAGAGCTCCTACGAGCAGTACTTC
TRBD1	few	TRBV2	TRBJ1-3	CASRRDSMYLAGNTIYF	TGTGCCAGCAGGAGGGACAGTATGTATTTGGCTGGAAACACCATATATTTT
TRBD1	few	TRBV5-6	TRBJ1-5	CASSLGALGQGKQPQHF	TGTGCCAGCAGCTTGGGGGCCCTGGGACAGGGGAAACAGCCCCAGCATTTT
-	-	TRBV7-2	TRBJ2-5	CASSGPHQETQYF	TGTGCCAGCAGCGGACCCCACCAAGAGACCCAGTACTTC
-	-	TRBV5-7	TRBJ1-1	CASSSGARTEAFF	TGTGCCAGCAGCTCGGGGGCGCGAACTGAAGCTTTCTTT
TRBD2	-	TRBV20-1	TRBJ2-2	CSAREVAGGSGELFF	TGCAGTGCTAGAGAGGTAGCGGGAGGGTCCGGGGAGCTGTTTTTT
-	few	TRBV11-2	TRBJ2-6	CASSFWGTGANVLTF	TGTGCCAGCAGCTTTTGGGGCACCGGGGCCAACGTCCTGACTTTC
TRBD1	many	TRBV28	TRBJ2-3	CASSPGTGVITDTQYF	TGTGCCAGCAGTCCCGGGACAGGTGTTATCACAGATACGCAGTATTTT
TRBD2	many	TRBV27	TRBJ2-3	CASSLWSGSSDTQYF	TGTGCCAGCAGTTTATGGAGCGGGAGTTCAGATACGCAGTATTTT
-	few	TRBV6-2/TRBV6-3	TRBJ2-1	CASMTLTYNEQFF	TGTGCCAGCATGACCCTCACCTACAATGAGCAGTTCTTC
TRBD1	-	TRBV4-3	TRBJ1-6	CASSQDLGTGNSPLHF	TGCGCCAGCAGCCAAGATCTCGGGACAGGAAATTCACCCCTCCACTTT
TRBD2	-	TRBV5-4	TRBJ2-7	CASSYSGISYEQYF	TGTGCCAGCAGCTATAGCGGGATTTCCTACGAGCAGTACTTC
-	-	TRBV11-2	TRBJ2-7	CASSLEPNRAQSYEQYF	TGTGCCAGCAGCTTAGAACCTAACAGGGCCCAATCCTACGAGCAGTACTTC